A single sample gave rise to the 14 T cell receptor beta chains below, sequenced in a study of T cell clusters in autoimmune cytopenias. One tube held mixed TRB-A and TRB-B primer pools for touch-down PCR. TCRdb re-analyzed the multiplex PCR reads; it lists each CDR3 protein once, without DNA. The repertoire table contains more than 4,500 distinct CDR3 sequences. Each sample's input was 200 to 300 ng genomic DNA, roughly 40,000 genome equivalents. Another study also made use of these data, one on T cell repertoires in aging, cancer and after chemotherapy.

Sequenced: peripheral blood. The receptors originated from a human donor in good health.

This clonotype registers medium-sized by frequency. The chain uses TRBV27 and TRBJ2-7; absent DNA, TCRdb's TRBD1 call cannot be checked. The CDR3 is 13 amino acids. The V gene's germline CDR1 is MNHEY and CDR2 SMNVEV (reference sequence). The CDR3 is CASSTFPGYEQYF.

The V call is TRBV5-1, the J call TRBJ2-1; the D call of TRBD1 rests on TCRdb alone, since no DNA is present to check it. The CDR3 is made up of 14 amino acids. Germline V gene lookup returns CDR1 SGHRS and CDR2 YFSETQ. The chain's CDR3 is CASSLEGGEDEQFF.

This clonotype registers medium-sized by frequency. The chain links TRBV6-2 or TRBV6-3 to TRBJ2-6; TCRdb indicates TRBD1, and absent DNA this call remains unverified. Germline V CDR1 and CDR2: MNHEY, SVGEGT. The CDR3 loop spans 16 amino acids. CDR3 sequence: CASMNGGSSGANVLTF.

By frequency, this clonotype is medium-sized. The chain is built from TRBV18 and TRBJ1-5. The CDR3 consists of 15 residues. Germline V gives CDR1 KGHSH, CDR2 LQKENI. CDR3 in amino acids: CASSRGQAGNQPQHF.

The CDR3 loop is CASTQRWVSYEQYF. This rearrangement joins TRBV5-6 to TRBJ2-7. This CDR3 has 14 residues. The germline CDR1 and CDR2 sequences are SGHDT and YYEEEE.

This rearrangement joins TRBV12-3 or TRBV12-4 to TRBJ1-3; TCRdb's D call, TRBD1, is unchecked because there is no DNA. The CDR3 contains 15 residues. CDR3 amino acids: CASGQDSGSGNTIYF.

V usage is TRBV29-1 and J usage is TRBJ2-7; TCRdb's D call, TRBD1, is unchecked because there is no DNA. CDR3 length: 13 residues. Germline lookup yields CDR1 SQVTM and CDR2 ANQGSEA. CDR3 residues: CSVGTGGKYEQYF.

Judged by frequency, this clonotype is medium-sized. The chain links TRBV19 to TRBJ2-7. The CDR3 totals 15 residues. Germline V gene lookup returns CDR1 LNHDA and CDR2 SQIVND (reference sequence). The CDR3 is CASSIGAESSYEQYF. Supplemented by reference TRBV19 and TRBJ2-7, the full variable domain reads DGGITQSPKYLFRKEGQNVTLSCEQNLNHDAMYWYRQDPGQGLRLIYYSQIVNDFQKGDIAEGYSVSREKKESFPLTVTSAQKNPTAFYLCASSIGAESSYEQYFGPGTRLTVT.

The chain combines TRBV11-2 with TRBJ1-2; TCRdb's assignment of TRBD1 cannot be checked, as there is no DNA. From germline, CDR1 is SGHAT and CDR2 FQNNGV. There are 14 residues in the CDR3. The CDR3: CASSLVGGVAGYTF.

This clonotype is classed as medium-sized by frequency. This rearrangement joins TRBV6-5 to TRBJ2-7; the TRBD1 assignment by TCRdb is unverifiable without DNA. CDR1 and CDR2 from the germline V gene are MNHEY and SVGAGI. This CDR3 comprises 12 residues. CDR3 protein: CASSGTGPEQYF.

This chain uses TRBV5-4 with TRBJ1-2; TCRdb calls TRBD1, which cannot be checked without DNA. The CDR3 has 13 amino acids. Germline-derived CDR1 and CDR2 are SGHNT and YYREEE (reference sequence). Here the CDR3 reads CASSFTGVEGYTF.

V is TRBV4-2 and J is TRBJ2-1; as DNA is missing, the TRBD1 call by TCRdb cannot be tested. Germline V gene data show CDR1 as LGHNA and CDR2 as YNFKEQ. This CDR3 has 15 amino acids. The CDR3 here is CASSPAGTGVLEQFF.

This clonotype is medium-sized by frequency. The CDR3 sequence is CASSIRGDGYTF. V usage is TRBV19 and J usage is TRBJ1-2. This CDR3 contains 12 residues. Germline V lookup: CDR1 LNHDA, CDR2 SQIVND (reference sequence). Full variable domain (missing parts from reference TRBV19 and TRBJ1-2): DGGITQSPKYLFRKEGQNVTLSCEQNLNHDAMYWYRQDPGQGLRLIYYSQIVNDFQKGDIAEGYSVSREKKESFPLTVTSAQKNPTAFYLCASSIRGDGYTFGSGTRLTVV.

According to its frequency, this clonotype is medium-sized. The chain carries TRBV30 and TRBJ1-5. The germline V gene encodes CDR1 GTSNPN and CDR2 SVGIG (reference sequence). The CDR3 has 15 amino acids. The CDR3 region is CAWSVQGAGNQPQHF.